What follows describes a single T cell receptor beta chain. This record comes from a study of T cell changes during pregnancy in multiple sclerosis. The V segment lost 4 bases and the J segment 4 bases; nucleotides outside the gene matches: 4. The CDR3 length is 16 residues. Germline V gene lookup returns CDR1 SGHAT and CDR2 FQNNGV. The assay was immunoSEQ multiplex PCR, and TCRdb's table has in-frame clones only and misses some. Among some 110,000 clones listed, 75% to 95% were seen once. This receptor was identified in a female donor with multiple sclerosis, enrolled in a pregnancy study. The sequencing here drew on peripheral blood, taken before pregnancy. This chain uses TRBV11-2 with TRBJ2-1, with TRBD2 matching over 13 bases. In nucleotides, the CDR3 is TGTGCCAGCAGCTCACTAGCGGGGGGGTTATACAATGAGCAGTTCTTC. Its protein is CASSSLAGGLYNEQFF. Full variable domain (rest looked up from reference TRBV11-2 and TRBJ2-1): EAGVAQSPRYKIIEKRQSVAFWCNPISGHATLYWYQQILGQGPKLLIQFQNNGVVDDSQLPKDRFSAERLKGVDSTLKIQPAKLEDSAVYLCASSSLAGGLYNEQFFGPGTRLTVL.